This T cell receptor beta chain was identified in a study of cytomegalovirus exposure and HLA in healthy donors. Study conclusions and caveats: After further analysis at a later stage, 15,000 to 20,000 TCR beta sequences were associated with HLA alleles at 0.05 false discovery rate. Reported performance of the classifier showed diagnosis of cytomegalovirus status with high specificity and sensitivity.

For this clone: Its specificity is unknown.

The PCR had 60 Vbeta and 13 Jbeta primers. This table comes from immunoSEQ multiplex PCR, and its TCRdb copy is limited to in-frame clones, with some not included. This table holds under 150,000 clones, roughly 80% found once. The ends were cut back, 1 base at V and 5 bases at J, with 13 bases in the middle. The CDR3 contains 15 residues. Germline lookup yields CDR1 LGHNA and CDR2 YSLEER. The V call is TRBV4-3, the J call TRBJ2-3; D perhaps matches TRBD2 (5 bases). Source material: PBMCs. The clonotype comes from a man in his forties in good health and CMV-seronegative. The CDR3 reads CASSQGTRGGDTQYF. The CDR3 coding sequence is TGCGCCAGCAGCCAAGGAACTAGAGGCGGAGATACGCAGTATTTT.